These 13 T cell receptor beta chains originate from one sample sequenced in a study of T cell responses to AZD1222 COVID-19 vaccine. TCRdb's copy holds only in-frame clones and misses some; the assay was immunoSEQ multiplex PCR. This sample has tens of thousands of clones, with 80% found just once. The material was peripheral blood, obtained on day 0 of AZD1222 vaccination. These receptors all stem from an adult in good health.

This clone was observed a few times. This chain uses TRBV7-2 with TRBJ1-6, with D unclear. This CDR3 region has 15 residues. V lost 1 base and J lost 7, with 11 bases in between. Looked up from germline, CDR1 is SGHTA and CDR2 is FQGNSA. This CDR3 is CASSLGGVGNSPLHF. In DNA form, the CDR3 reads TGTGCCAGCAGCTTAGGTGGGGTGGGGAATTCACCCCTCCACTTT.

The chain is built from TRBV6-5 and TRBJ1-2, with D possibly being TRBD1 (5 bases). Germline values: CDR1 MNHEY, CDR2 SVGAGI. V was cut by 0 bases and J by 4 bases, with 9 bases left in between. The CDR3 sequence is 14 residues long. DNA of the CDR3: TGTGCCAGCAGTTACTCCGATAGGGGCTATGGCTACACCTTC. This translates into CASSYSDRGYGYTF.

J is TRBJ2-2 and V is TRBV5-1; D unclear. The CDR3 is made up of 14 amino acids. CDR1 SGHRS and CDR2 YFSETQ come from the germline V gene. Trimming took 4 bases from V and 7 from J, leaving 14 bases between them. DNA of the CDR3: TGCGCCAGCAGCCCATCACAAGAATTCGGGGAGCTGTTTTTT. Protein: CASSPSQEFGELFF.

This clone was counted only a few times. The chain combines TRBV30 with TRBJ1-5; D perhaps matches TRBD1 (5 bases). This CDR3 is 14 amino acids long. CDR1 and CDR2 (germline): GTSNPN, SVGIG (reference sequence). The ends were cut back, 3 bases at V and 5 bases at J, with 14 bases in the middle. The CDR3 here is CAWSADSEHQPQHF. The CDR3 DNA sequence: TGTGCCTGGAGCGCCGACAGCGAACATCAGCCCCAGCATTTT.

J is TRBJ2-2 and V is TRBV7-9; D uncertain. V dropped 1 base and J dropped 1 base, with 4 bases sitting between them. Germline-derived CDR1 and CDR2 are SEHNR and FQNEAQ (reference sequence). This CDR3 is built from 14 residues. CDR3 residues: CASSLEVNTGELFF. CDR3 sequence (DNA): TGTGCCAGCAGCTTAGAGGTGAACACCGGGGAGCTGTTTTTT.

This chain links TRBV4-3 with TRBJ1-2; 7 bases are a match to TRBD1. Germline V gene lookup returns CDR1 LGHNA and CDR2 YSLEER. The V gene end was trimmed by 1 base and the J gene end by 4 bases; junction bases not matched to a gene: 9. The CDR3 is 16 residues long. The CDR3 loop is CASSQGYLGTVYGYTF. CDR3 nucleotides: TGCGCCAGCAGCCAAGGCTACCTCGGGACAGTCTATGGCTACACCTTC.

This sequence joins TRBV12-3 or TRBV12-4 and TRBJ1-2; D unclear. The CDR3 has 12 amino acids. V lost 3 bases, J lost 6 bases, and 8 bases lay in between. This chain's CDR3 is CASSFAGNGYTF. The DNA for the CDR3 is TGTGCCAGCAGTTTTGCGGGGAATGGCTACACCTTC.

This clone has just a few counts. This chain links TRBV19 with TRBJ1-5; 9 bases are a match to TRBD1. The V and J ends lost 4 bases and 6 bases, in that order; junction bases with no gene match: 7. CDR3 length equals 15 residues. Per the germline V gene, CDR1 is LNHDA and CDR2 is SQIVND (reference sequence). The CDR3 is CASSSTGTGFQPQHF. CDR3 DNA: TGTGCCAGTAGTAGTACCGGGACAGGGTTTCAGCCCCAGCATTTT.

This clone was recorded a few times. The chain couples TRBV11-2 to TRBJ1-1, with unresolved D. This CDR3 region has 10 residues. Germline assignment: CDR1 SGHAT and CDR2 FQNNGV. V lost 6 bases to trimming and J lost 5 bases, with 4 bases between them. DNA for the CDR3: TGTGCCAGCAGGAGGACTGAAGCTTTCTTT. It encodes CASRRTEAFF.

V and J are TRBV18 and TRBJ2-7; D may be TRBD1 or TRBD2 (5 bases each). The CDR3 runs 14 residues. V lost 2 bases to trimming and J lost 0 bases, with 8 bases between them. The germline gives CDR1 KGHSH, CDR2 LQKENI. The CDR3: CASSPGTDSYEQYF. The CDR3 bases are TGTGCCAGCTCACCAGGGACGGACTCCTACGAGCAGTACTTC.

The CDR3 sequence is CASSLAGGYGTGELFF. CDR3 sequence (DNA): TGTGCCAGCAGCTTAGCAGGAGGGTACGGCACCGGGGAGCTGTTTTTT. The chain combines TRBV7-2 with TRBJ2-2; maybe TRBD2 (6 bases). Trimming removed 0 bases from V and 4 bases from J, with 12 bases in between. This CDR3 is 16 amino acids long. From germline, CDR1 is SGHTA and CDR2 FQGNSA.

This rearrangement joins TRBV4-2 to TRBJ2-5; D remains unclear. The CDR3 has 13 residues. Germline V gives CDR1 LGHNA, CDR2 YNFKEQ. V shed 4 bases and J shed 5 bases, with 11 bases lying between them. The DNA of the CDR3 is TGTGCCAGCAGCCCCCGACGAATGGAGACCCAGTACTTC. This encodes CASSPRRMETQYF.

This clone came up a few times. This rearrangement joins TRBV30 to TRBJ1-6; no clear D gene. The V gene's germline CDR1 is GTSNPN and CDR2 SVGIG (reference sequence). This CDR3 has 14 residues. Trimming removed 3 bases at V and 5 bases at J, with 11 bases between. DNA for the CDR3: TGTGCCTGGAGCAGCGGACTAGATAATTCACCCCTCCACTTT. It encodes CAWSSGLDNSPLHF.